Below are 8 T cell receptor beta chains sequenced from a single sample in a study of radiotherapy plus CTLA-4 blockade in lung cancer. The assay was immunoSEQ multiplex PCR, and TCRdb's table has in-frame clones only and misses some. The data contain tens of thousands of clones, around 87% of them seen just once; the ten biggest clones take up more than 2%. Source: peripheral blood, taken from a patient treated with radiotherapy plus ipilimumab. Source of these receptors: a human donor with non-small cell lung cancer who had a partial response to radiotherapy plus ipilimumab.

The gene calls are TRBV29-1 and TRBJ1-4, with 8 bases aligning to TRBD1. V lost 0 bases, J lost 7 bases, and 7 bases stayed unmatched. Germline V gene sequence: CDR1 SQVTM, CDR2 ANQGSEA. The CDR3 sequence is 15 residues long. The CDR3 here is CSVEDHRGIVEKLFF. The DNA for the CDR3 is TGCAGCGTTGAAGATCACAGGGGGATTGTTGAAAAACTGTTTTTT. Looking up the rest from reference TRBV29-1 and TRBJ1-4 gives the full variable domain: SAVISQKPSRDICQRGTSLTIQCQVDSQVTMMFWYRQQPGQSLTLIATANQGSEATYESGFVIDKFPISRPNLTFSTLTVSNMSPEDSSIYLCSVEDHRGIVEKLFFGSGTQLSVL.

The rearrangement links TRBV29-1 to TRBJ2-6, with a tentative D call TRBD1 (6 bases). V was pared by 1 base and J by 3 bases, with 13 bases between. The germline CDR1 and CDR2 sequences are SQVTM and ANQGSEA. The CDR3 is made up of 16 amino acids. DNA of the CDR3: TGCAGCGTTGAAGGCAGGGGCAAGAGTGGGGCCAACGTCCTGACTTTC. It codes for CSVEGRGKSGANVLTF.

The rearrangement uses TRBV5-1 and TRBJ2-1, with 11 bases that match TRBD2. Germline lookup yields CDR1 SGHRS and CDR2 YFSETQ. The CDR3 is made up of 14 amino acids. J lost 14 bases, V lost 1 base, and 8 bases had no gene match. CDR3 sequence (DNA): TGCGCCAGCAGCTTGAGGCTAGCGGGGGGCGATAAGTTCTTC. It specifies CASSLRLAGGDKFF.

The V gene is TRBV28, the J gene TRBJ2-5; TRBD2 matches at 12 bases. This CDR3 is 15 amino acids long. In germline, CDR1 is MDHEN, CDR2 SYDVKM. The J segment lost 4 bases and the V segment lost 4 bases, leaving 4 bases of the junction unmatched. CDR3 sequence reads: CASSYSGLAGETQYF. DNA for the CDR3: TGTGCCAGCAGTTACTCGGGACTAGCGGGAGAGACCCAGTACTTC.

The rearrangement joins TRBV7-9 to TRBJ1-1; D perhaps matches TRBD1 (6 bases). Germline-derived CDR1 and CDR2 are SEHNR and FQNEAQ (reference sequence). V lost 2 bases to trimming and J lost 3 bases, with 16 bases between them. CDR3 length equals 16 residues. CDR3 protein: CASSLRGGWRDTEAFF. The CDR3 DNA is TGTGCCAGCAGCTTACGGGGGGGCTGGCGGGACACTGAAGCTTTCTTT.

This rearrangement joins TRBV13 to TRBJ1-1; 7 bases match TRBD1. J lost 4 bases, V lost 6 bases, and 5 bases had no gene match. The CDR3 covers 13 residues. Germline V CDR1 and CDR2: PRHDT, FYEKMQ (reference sequence). CDR3 residues: CASSPTGSTEAFF. CDR3 nucleotides: TGTGCCAGCAGTCCGACAGGGAGCACTGAAGCTTTCTTT.

This clone is a singleton in its sample. This chain connects TRBV27 to TRBJ2-1; 13 bases map to TRBD2. V was clipped by 3 bases and J by 0 bases; unmatched bases: 11. Germline values: CDR1 MNHEY, CDR2 SMNVEV (reference sequence). The length of the CDR3 is 20 residues. DNA for the CDR3: TGTGCCAGCAGTTTTCGGACTAGCGGGAGTCAATGGAGCTCCTACAATGAGCAGTTCTTC. Its protein is CASSFRTSGSQWSSYNEQFF.

The chain joins TRBV27 to TRBJ2-1, with 10 nucleotides matching TRBD2. The V gene end was trimmed by 3 bases and the J gene end by 4 bases; junction bases not matched to a gene: 9. CDR3 length: 17 residues. Germline V gene data show CDR1 as MNHEY and CDR2 as SMNVEV (reference sequence). CDR3 amino acids: CASSFSGRNFFYNEQFF. For the CDR3, the DNA is TGTGCCAGCAGTTTTAGCGGGAGGAATTTTTTTTACAATGAGCAGTTCTTC.